These 20 T cell receptor beta chains were all obtained from the same sample, sequenced in a study of cytomegalovirus exposure and HLA in healthy donors. Amplification used 60 Vbeta primers and 13 Jbeta primers. The table came from immunoSEQ multiplex PCR; TCRdb's copy has only in-frame clones and leaves some out. Among more than 45,000 clones listed, just under 85% were seen once. The sequencing input was PBMCs. These receptors came from a man aged 50 or older in good health and CMV-seronegative.

This chain connects TRBV7-8 to TRBJ2-7; tentative D call: TRBD2 (6 bases). In germline, CDR1 is SGHVS, CDR2 FQNEAQ. V dropped 5 bases and J dropped 6 bases, with 23 bases sitting between them. The CDR3 runs to 16 residues. The CDR3, as DNA: TGTGCCAGCAGCCCGTCTCAAGGGGACTGGGTCTTCGAGCAGTACTTC. Translation: CASSPSQGDWVFEQYF.

The V call is TRBV5-1, the J call TRBJ2-6; D is perhaps TRBD2 (6 bases). CDR3 size: 18 residues. Germline-derived CDR1 and CDR2 are SGHRS and YFSETQ. Trimming stripped 0 bases from V and 1 base from J, with 14 bases between. The CDR3 region is CASSLVIGRGSGANVLTF. CDR3 nucleotide sequence: TGCGCCAGCAGCTTGGTGATCGGACGGGGGTCTGGGGCCAACGTCCTGACTTTC.

CDR3 region: CASSLGQEIYGYTF. CDR3 nucleotide sequence: TGCGCCAGCAGCTTGGGACAGGAAATATATGGCTACACCTTC. V and J are TRBV5-1 and TRBJ1-2; the D gene is possibly TRBD1 (6 bases). The CDR3 is 14 amino acids. Germline assignment: CDR1 SGHRS and CDR2 YFSETQ. The V gene lost 0 bases and the J gene lost 5 bases, with 11 bases spanning the gap.

The chain carries TRBV19 and TRBJ1-4; a weak D match, TRBD1 (5 bases). CDR3 size: 15 residues. Germline V CDR1 and CDR2: LNHDA, SQIVND (reference sequence). Trimming removed 5 bases from V and 0 bases from J, with 10 bases in between. The CDR3 nucleotides read TGTGCCAGTAGTGCCGACAGAGCAACTAATGAAAAACTGTTTTTT. Translated, it gives CASSADRATNEKLFF.

The J gene is TRBJ1-2, the V gene TRBV28; 12 positions match TRBD1. Germline CDR1 MDHEN, CDR2 SYDVKM. CDR3 length: 15 amino acids. V dropped 4 bases and J dropped 6; count of bases not matched to a gene: 6. CDR3 coding DNA: TGTGCCAGCAGTTCCTCGGGACAGGGGGCAGATGGCTACACCTTC. Translated, it gives CASSSSGQGADGYTF.

This clone was picked up one time. The V call is TRBV5-6, the J call TRBJ2-7; tentative D call: TRBD1 (5 bases). Between the trimmed V and J ends, which lost 4 bases and 1 base, there was a span of 9 bases. The CDR3 contains 13 residues. Looked up from germline, CDR1 is SGHDT and CDR2 is YYEEEE. CDR3 sequence: CASSPGHSYEQYF. The CDR3 nucleotides read TGTGCCAGCAGCCCAGGACATTCCTACGAGCAGTACTTC.

The CDR3 loop reads CASSPHDRADYGYTF. The CDR3 DNA reads TGTGCCAGCAGCCCACACGACAGGGCGGACTATGGCTACACCTTC. The rearrangement joins TRBV7-3 to TRBJ1-2; 7 positions agree with TRBD1. The V gene end was trimmed by 5 bases and the J gene end by 3 bases; junction bases not matched to a gene: 9. Per the germline V gene, CDR1 is SGHTA and CDR2 is FQGTGA. The CDR3 consists of 15 residues.

This sequence joins TRBV6-6 and TRBJ2-3; the D gene is possibly TRBD2 (6 bases). The CDR3 contains 14 residues. The germline V and J ends were trimmed by 8 bases and 4 bases, with 16 bases remaining between them. Germline assignment: CDR1 MNHNY and CDR2 SVGAGI (reference sequence). This CDR3 is CASLDPGGADTQYF. The CDR3 nucleotides are TGTGCCAGCCTTGACCCAGGCGGGGCAGATACGCAGTATTTT.

This clone was counted a few times. The V gene is TRBV5-6, the J gene TRBJ1-2; tentative D call: TRBD1 (6 bases). The CDR3 contains 16 residues. The ends were cut back, 4 bases at V and 0 bases at J, with 16 bases in the middle. CDR1 and CDR2 from the germline V gene are SGHDT and YYEEEE. Here the CDR3 reads CASSPNDRTSNYGYTF. The CDR3 nucleotides are TGTGCCAGCAGCCCGAATGACAGGACTTCTAACTATGGCTACACCTTC.

The chain recombines TRBV27 with TRBJ1-3; D gene uncertain. Germline CDR1 reads MNHEY; CDR2 reads SMNVEV (reference sequence). V lost 6 bases and J lost 0, with 6 bases in between. This CDR3 is 13 amino acids long. CDR3 sequence (DNA): TGTGCCAGCAGGGGCCACTCTGGAAACACCATATATTTT. Protein sequence: CASRGHSGNTIYF.

V and J are TRBV6-5 and TRBJ2-5; D possibly corresponds to TRBD2 (6 bases). V was pared by 4 bases and J by 5 bases, with 14 bases between. This CDR3 is 14 amino acids long. CDR1 and CDR2 (germline): MNHEY, SVGAGI. DNA of the CDR3: TGTGCCAGCAGTTCCGGAGGGACGGCGGAGACCCAGTACTTC. Protein: CASSSGGTAETQYF.

V and J are TRBV14 and TRBJ2-2, with D maybe TRBD2 (5 bases). Trimming cost V 1 base and J 6 bases, with 9 bases left between them. This CDR3 contains 14 residues. CDR1 and CDR2 from the germline V gene are SGHDN and FVKESK. In nucleotides, the CDR3 is TGTGCCAGCAGCCAAGTTATGGGAGCCGGGGAGCTGTTTTTT. Translation: CASSQVMGAGELFF.

The gene calls are TRBV11-3 and TRBJ2-5, with D maybe TRBD2 (6 bases). V was cut by 5 bases and J by 2 bases, with 9 bases left in between. CDR3 length equals 13 residues. CDR1 is SGHNT and CDR2 is YENEEA in the germline V gene. CDR3 in amino acids: CASSGRGQETQYF. The CDR3 nucleotides are TGTGCCAGCAGCGGACGGGGGCAAGAGACCCAGTACTTC.

The chain uses TRBV9 and TRBJ2-1; 9 bases are a match to TRBD2. The germline V gene encodes CDR1 SGDLS and CDR2 YYNGEE. The CDR3 totals 16 residues. J gave up 4 bases and V 0 bases, and 5 bases lay outside the gene matches. The CDR3 DNA is TGTGCCAGCAGCGTAGCTTGGCGGGGGGGTTACAATGAGCAGTTCTTC. Its translation is CASSVAWRGGYNEQFF.

The chain carries TRBV15 and TRBJ2-2; tentatively, D is TRBD2 (6 bases). There are 15 residues in the CDR3. CDR1 and CDR2 (germline): LNHNV, YYDKDF (reference sequence). The germline V and J ends were trimmed by 1 base and 0 bases, with 6 bases remaining between them. CDR3 in DNA: TGTGCCACCAGCAGAGGGGGGGCGAACACCGGGGAGCTGTTTTTT. Its protein is CATSRGGANTGELFF.

This clone appeared once. The chain joins TRBV13 to TRBJ2-2; a possible D gene is TRBD2 (7 bases). The CDR3 is 16 residues long. Germline assignment: CDR1 PRHDT and CDR2 FYEKMQ (reference sequence). With 5 bases removed from V and 1 base from J, the gap between germline ends came to 14 bases. CDR3 coding DNA: TGTGCCAGCAGCGTACGGGGGGCCCTGAACACCGGGGAGCTGTTTTTT. Translated, it gives CASSVRGALNTGELFF.

This clone was detected a few times. The chain combines TRBV9 with TRBJ2-7; maybe TRBD2 (6 bases). The ends were cut back, 5 bases at V and 6 bases at J, with 18 bases in the middle. This CDR3 region has 14 residues. In germline, CDR1 is SGDLS, CDR2 YYNGEE. The CDR3 DNA reads as TGTGCCAGCAGTTCTGGGGTGGGGGGAGGCGAGCAGTACTTC. It is translated as CASSSGVGGGEQYF.

The chain joins TRBV4-1 to TRBJ1-6; 7 bases fit TRBD1. CDR1 and CDR2 (germline): MGHRA, YSYEKL. The V segment lost 3 bases and the J segment 8 bases; nucleotides outside the gene matches: 7. The length of the CDR3 is 15 residues. This CDR3 reads CASSQRSQGDSPLHF. CDR3 bases: TGCGCCAGCAGCCAGAGGTCTCAGGGGGATTCACCCCTCCACTTT.

This chain uses TRBV6-1 with TRBJ1-1; D uncertain. V was pared by 1 base and J by 4 bases, with 7 bases between. Germline CDR1 MNHNS, CDR2 SASEGT. The CDR3 is made up of 13 amino acids. CDR3: CASSEDTFTEAFF. The CDR3 DNA follows: TGTGCCAGCAGTGAAGACACATTCACTGAAGCTTTCTTT.

The chain is built from TRBV9 and TRBJ2-3; TRBD2 matches at 7 bases. The V and J ends lost 3 bases and 3 bases, in that order; junction bases with no gene match: 16. Germline CDR1 and CDR2: SGDLS and YYNGEE. This CDR3 region has 18 residues. The CDR3 loop reads CASSAGSGGSPLTDTQYF. The CDR3 DNA reads as TGTGCCAGCAGCGCAGGATCGGGAGGTAGCCCCCTTACAGATACGCAGTATTTT.